Listed below are T cell receptor beta chains from one sample, sequenced in a study of technical replicates of blood from several donors. The data were produced by immunoSEQ multiplex PCR, yet TCRdb's version contains in-frame clones alone and is incomplete. The sample consists of tens of thousands of clones, over 95% of them appearing once. The sequenced material came from T cells isolated from PBMCs. All receptors derive from a human donor in good health. Both conserved end residues are part of each CDR3. Each record gives: D gene, V gene, clone size, J gene, CDR3 protein, CDR3 DNA. The D gene is left open where the match is weak. Only some rows state a clone size, as once, few, many or a class for expanded clones.

TRBD2,TRBV6-6,.,TRBJ2-7,CASTPGTRAYEQYF,TGTGCCAGCACCCCTGGGACTAGGGCTTACGAGCAGTACTTC
.,TRBV2,.,TRBJ1-5,CASSVGGRTGNQPQHF,TGTGCCAGCAGTGTGGGCGGGCGGACTGGGAATCAGCCCCAGCATTTT
.,TRBV28,.,TRBJ2-7,CATQRAGNYEQYF,TGTGCGACACAGCGGGCGGGGAACTACGAGCAGTACTTC
.,TRBV4-1,.,TRBJ2-5,CASSPLWRGQETQYF,TGCGCCAGCAGCCCCCTTTGGCGGGGCCAAGAGACCCAGTACTTC
.,TRBV5-5,.,TRBJ2-5,CASSGGMRETQYF,TGTGCCAGCAGCGGCGGGATGCGGGAGACCCAGTACTTC
.,TRBV27,.,TRBJ2-3,CASSPGNADTQYF,TGTGCCAGCAGTCCGGGGAACGCAGATACGCAGTATTTT
.,TRBV29-1,.,TRBJ1-5,CSVTVGSNQPQHF,TGCAGCGTAACCGTCGGGAGCAATCAGCCCCAGCATTTT
.,TRBV6-1,once,TRBJ2-5,CASSEVDGSGETQYF,TGTGCCAGCAGTGAAGTGGACGGGAGTGGCGAGACCCAGTACTTC
.,TRBV20-1,once,TRBJ2-7,CSAMAGPEQYF,TGCAGTGCTATGGCAGGTCCGGAGCAGTACTTC
TRBD2,TRBV19,.,TRBJ2-1,CASSIRASGGSHNEQFF,TGTGCCAGTAGTATAAGGGCTAGCGGGGGGTCACACAATGAGCAGTTCTTC
TRBD1,TRBV9,.,TRBJ1-1,CASSVSGQGHVNTEAFF,TGTGCCAGCAGCGTTTCCGGACAGGGGCATGTGAACACTGAAGCTTTCTTT
TRBD2,TRBV29-1,.,TRBJ2-7,CSVRNASGRTQYF,TGCAGCGTTAGAAACGCTAGCGGGAGAACGCAGTACTTC
TRBD1,TRBV30,.,TRBJ2-1,CAWGRPGQPYNEQFF,TGTGCCTGGGGGCGACCGGGACAGCCTTACAATGAGCAGTTCTTC
TRBD1,TRBV7-2,.,TRBJ2-7,CASRQGAQYEQYF,TGTGCCAGCAGACAGGGGGCTCAGTACGAGCAGTACTTC
TRBD2,TRBV28,once,TRBJ2-7,CASSRVREGIEQYF,TGTGCCAGCAGTAGGGTCCGGGAGGGGATAGAGCAGTACTTC
.,TRBV13,.,TRBJ1-2,CASSLVAGVVGGYTF,TGTGCCAGCAGCCTGGTTGCAGGGGTGGTCGGTGGCTACACCTTC
.,TRBV9,.,TRBJ1-2,CASSVGGDMSLFGYTF,TGTGCCAGCAGCGTAGGAGGCGATATGTCGCTTTTTGGCTACACCTTC
.,TRBV30,.,TRBJ2-5,CAWCKGEYQETQYF,TGTGCCTGGTGTAAGGGGGAGTACCAAGAGACCCAGTACTTC
.,TRBV19,.,TRBJ2-7,CAVGSRGTAYEQYF,TGTGCCGTTGGTTCCCGCGGGACAGCCTACGAGCAGTACTTC
.,TRBV6-1,.,TRBJ2-7,CASSEGNRGEQYF,TGTGCCAGCAGTGAAGGAAATCGGGGGGAGCAGTACTTC
.,TRBV7-9,.,TRBJ1-2,CASAVREGRNYGYTF,TGTGCCTCAGCAGTCCGGGAAGGTCGTAACTATGGCTACACCTTC
TRBD1,TRBV5-6,once,TRBJ2-5,CASSFFAGQGGETQYF,TGTGCCAGCAGCTTTTTCGCCGGACAGGGAGGAGAGACCCAGTACTTC
TRBD2,TRBV10-3,.,TRBJ2-7,CAISAMTSGNYEQYF,TGTGCCATCAGTGCGATGACTAGCGGGAACTACGAGCAGTACTTC
TRBD2,TRBV5-4,.,TRBJ2-5,CASSLGTSRVVETQYF,TGTGCCAGCAGCTTGGGGACTAGCAGGGTCGTAGAGACCCAGTACTTC
.,TRBV6-5,.,TRBJ1-5,CASSYSGGNQPQHF,TGTGCCAGCAGTTACTCGGGGGGTAATCAGCCCCAGCATTTT
TRBD2,TRBV5-1,.,TRBJ2-1,CASSLEASGSYNEQFF,TGCGCCAGCAGCTTGGAAGCTAGCGGCTCCTACAATGAGCAGTTCTTC
.,TRBV27,.,TRBJ1-2,CASRTEGLLYTF,TGTGCCAGCAGAACGGAGGGCCTCCTCTACACCTTC
.,TRBV28,.,TRBJ2-5,CASTQGGRETQYF,TGTGCCAGCACACAGGGGGGGCGAGAGACCCAGTACTTC
TRBD1,TRBV11-1,.,TRBJ1-1,CASSPRQGRNTEAFF,TGTGCCAGCAGCCCCCGACAGGGCAGGAACACTGAAGCTTTCTTT
.,TRBV19,.,TRBJ1-2,CASRIGENYGYTF,TGTGCCAGTAGAATAGGGGAGAACTATGGCTACACCTTC
TRBD1,TRBV5-4,.,TRBJ2-7,CASSPGDRASYEQYF,TGTGCCAGCAGCCCAGGGGACAGGGCCTCCTACGAGCAGTACTTC
.,TRBV5-6,.,TRBJ2-2,CASSAVPRVGATGELFF,TGTGCCAGCAGCGCGGTCCCCAGGGTGGGGGCGACCGGGGAGCTGTTTTTT
TRBD1,TRBV2,.,TRBJ1-4,CASSGLTGPNEKLFF,TGTGCCAGCAGTGGGTTGACAGGGCCTAATGAAAAACTGTTTTTT
.,TRBV19,.,TRBJ1-1,CASQPWGRPNTEAFF,TGTGCCAGCCAACCGTGGGGCAGGCCTAACACTGAAGCTTTCTTT
.,TRBV4-1,.,TRBJ2-7,CASSHDSRGHYEQYF,TGCGCCAGCAGCCACGACAGCCGAGGACACTACGAGCAGTACTTC
TRBD1,TRBV18,.,TRBJ2-3,CASRPDRRPTDTQYF,TGTGCCAGCAGACCGGACAGGCGTCCCACAGATACGCAGTATTTT
.,TRBV30,.,TRBJ2-1,CAWGKWRRNNEQFF,TGTGCCTGGGGAAAGTGGCGGAGGAACAATGAGCAGTTCTTC
.,TRBV20-1,once,TRBJ1-1,CSAGANTEAFF,TGCAGTGCTGGGGCGAACACTGAAGCTTTCTTT
TRBD1,TRBV5-6,once,TRBJ1-1,CASSNPGTGLEAFF,TGTGCCAGCAGCAATCCCGGGACAGGCCTCGAAGCTTTCTTT
.,TRBV6-1,once,TRBJ2-7,CASSEMAARAVYEQYF,TGTGCCAGCAGTGAAATGGCGGCCAGGGCAGTCTACGAGCAGTACTTC